This T cell receptor beta chain was profiled in a study of shared clonotypes between healthy human individuals. TCRdb keeps only in-frame clones here, not all; method: immunoSEQ multiplex PCR. This table has about 2,500,000 clones, around 90% appearing once. The CDR3 consists of 13 residues. V dropped 3 bases and J dropped 8 bases, with 11 bases sitting between them. Germline assignment: CDR1 SGHVS and CDR2 FQNEAQ. The specimen was naive CD4+ T cells sorted from blood. Subset: CD45RA+ positively selected. This sequence was found in a man aged 18 to 35 in good health. The V and J genes are TRBV7-8 and TRBJ2-1; TRBD2 is a possible D gene (5 bases). The CDR3 DNA sequence: TGTGCCAGCAGCTTGACCCTGGACTATGAGCAGTTCTTC. Its translation: CASSLTLDYEQFF.